What follows are 27 T cell receptor beta chains derived from one specimen sequenced in a study of metastatic and nonmetastatic thyroid tumors. TCRdb redid the clone calls on the PCR reads using MiXCR. The data show some 37,000 clones, about a fifth seen once. No patient received treatment before thyroid surgery. Material: blood. These receptors all stem from a female donor with papillary thyroid cancer or a benign thyroid nodule (not recorded which). Some clones in this sample may be carry-over from other donors' samples.

This clone has ten or more counts. A read error may explain this, as a much larger clone is one base away. This rearrangement joins TRBV27 to TRBJ2-1, with a tentative D call TRBD2 (6 bases). The CDR3 length is 15 residues. Deletions cut 4 bases from V and 9 bases from J, with 19 bases between. Germline loops: CDR1 MNHEY, CDR2 SMNVEV (reference sequence). Here the CDR3 DNA reads TGTGCCAGCAGTTCTATGCGTATTGGAGGGAGTGAGCAGTTCTTC. As protein: CASSSMRIGGSEQFF.

This clone was observed at least ten times. The CDR3 DNA follows: TGTGCCAGCAGCCTCAATAGCGGGAGTTCCTACAATGAGCAGTTCTTC. This translates into CASSLNSGSSYNEQFF. This chain links TRBV4-2 with TRBJ2-1, with 9 bases fitting TRBD2. Looked up from germline, CDR1 is LGHNA and CDR2 is YNFKEQ. The CDR3 sequence is 16 residues long. With 4 bases clipped from V and 1 base from J, the junction kept 5 bases outside the gene matches.

This clone was recorded at least ten times. The DNA for the CDR3 is TGCAGTGCTAGAGATAGGACGGATACCTACGAGCAGTACTTC. It is translated as CSARDRTDTYEQYF. The chain carries TRBV20-1 and TRBJ2-7, with unresolved D. Germline CDR1 is DFQATT and CDR2 is SNEGSKA (reference sequence). The V end lost 0 bases, the J end lost 2 bases, and 11 bases lay between the germline ends. This CDR3 comprises 14 residues.

Details on this clone: A much bigger clone sits one base away, suggesting this may be a read error. The same CDR3 arises from other DNA sequences in this sample as well. This sequence joins TRBV11-1 and TRBJ2-3, with 8 bases matching TRBD2. The CDR3 covers 15 residues. Per germline, CDR1 SGHAT and CDR2 FQDESV (reference sequence). CDR3 protein: CASSRGGMGTDTQYF. In nucleotides, the CDR3 is TGTGCAAGCAGCCGCGGGGGGATGGGCACAGATACGCAGTATTTT.

The table lists this clone with many counts. The chain carries TRBV3-1 and TRBJ2-1; tentative D call: TRBD2 (7 bases). V was shortened by 3 bases and J by 9 bases, with 15 bases between the two germline ends. The germline CDR1 and CDR2 sequences are LGHDT and YNNKEL (reference sequence). The CDR3 is 14 amino acids. For the CDR3, the DNA is TGTGCCAGCAGCCAGAGAGGGGGGGACGGTGAGCAGTTCTTC. Translating gives CASSQRGGDGEQFF.

In regard to this clone: This may arise from a read error, as a much more abundant clone is one base away. V and J are TRBV29-1 and TRBJ2-3; 8 nucleotides align to TRBD1. Per germline, CDR1 SQVTM and CDR2 ANQGSEA. The CDR3 runs to 15 residues. The V gene end was trimmed by 2 bases and the J gene end by 0 bases; junction bases not matched to a gene: 4. CDR3 protein: CSVEWGQASTDTQYF. In DNA form, the CDR3 reads TGCAGCGTTGAATGGGGACAGGCTAGCACAGATACGCAGTATTTT.

This clone is classed as large. The CDR3 bases are TGTGCCAGCGGGCAGTGGACGGCTAGCACAGATACGCAGTATTTT. Its protein is CASGQWTASTDTQYF. The rearrangement links TRBV2 to TRBJ2-3; D is uncertain. CDR3 length: 15 amino acids. V was trimmed by 8 bases and J by 0 bases, leaving 15 bases between them. The germline CDR1 and CDR2 sequences are SNHLY and FYNNEI. Using reference TRBV2 and TRBJ2-3 for the parts outside the CDR3, the full variable domain is EPEVTQTPSHQVTQMGQEVILRCVPISNHLYFYWYRQILGQKVEFLVSFYNNEISEKSEIFDDQFSVERPDGSNFTLKIRSTKLEDSAMYFCASGQWTASTDTQYFGPGTRLTVL.

This clone appeared many times. The chain joins TRBV6-4 to TRBJ2-1; 7 positions match TRBD1. CDR1 is MRHNA and CDR2 is SNTAGT in the germline V gene. The V segment lost 3 bases and the J segment 4 bases; nucleotides outside the gene matches: 6. This CDR3 is 15 amino acids long. This CDR3 is CASSEVGQSYNEQFF. The CDR3 region has the DNA TGTGCCAGCAGTGAGGTGGGACAGTCTTACAATGAGCAGTTCTTC.

There are many counts of this clone. V and J are TRBV11-3 and TRBJ2-7; TRBD2 might be the D (5 bases). V was trimmed by 5 bases and J by 3 bases, leaving 11 bases between them. The CDR3 is made up of 13 amino acids. Germline V lookup: CDR1 SGHNT, CDR2 YENEEA. The CDR3: CASSHRDYYEQYF. For the CDR3, the DNA is TGTGCCAGCAGCCACCGGGATTACTACGAGCAGTACTTC.

This rearrangement joins TRBV3-1 to TRBJ1-1; 7 bases are shared with TRBD1. The V and J ends lost 4 bases and 6 bases, in that order; junction bases with no gene match: 8. Germline loops: CDR1 LGHDT, CDR2 YNNKEL (reference sequence). The CDR3 spans 14 residues. CDR3 region: CASSPGQGGAEAFF. CDR3 nucleotides: TGTGCCAGCAGCCCGGGGCAGGGGGGGGCTGAAGCTTTCTTT.

With respect to this clone: A much larger clone differs by one base, so this may be a read error. CDR3 DNA sequence: TGTGCCAGCAGTTCCCAGTTGGGGCTATCAGAGACCCAGTACTTC. Translated: CASSSQLGLSETQYF. V gene TRBV12-3 or TRBV12-4 combines with J gene TRBJ2-5; D might be TRBD1 (5 bases). The CDR3 is 15 amino acids. Trimming stripped 4 bases from V and 4 bases from J, with 16 bases between.

This clone has just a few counts. The CDR3 spells CASRDLLDRGLDYEQYF. The CDR3 DNA reads TGTGCCAGCAGGGACCTCCTAGACAGGGGATTAGATTACGAGCAGTACTTC. V is TRBV6-1 and J is TRBJ2-7; TRBD1 matches 8 bases. Looked up from germline, CDR1 is MNHNS and CDR2 is SASEGT. V dropped 6 bases and J dropped 4; count of bases not matched to a gene: 17. The CDR3 sequence is 17 residues long.

This clone was seen a few times. The chain links TRBV6-2 or TRBV6-3 to TRBJ2-3; 7 bases line up with TRBD1. V gave up 1 base and J gave up 2 bases; unmatched junction bases: 9. The germline V gene has CDR1 MNHEY and CDR2 SVGEGT. CDR3 length: 17 amino acids. The CDR3 sequence: CASSYYPPGGVTDTQYF. Written as DNA, the CDR3 is TGTGCCAGCAGTTACTACCCTCCAGGGGGTGTCACAGATACGCAGTATTTT.

The chain carries TRBV2 and TRBJ1-2; the match to TRBD1 covers 10 bases. CDR3 length: 14 residues. Germline trimming cut 5 bases from V and 7 bases from J; bases unmatched to any gene: 7. Germline V lookup: CDR1 SNHLY, CDR2 FYNNEI. CDR3 nucleotide sequence: TGTGCCAGCAGTCCCGGGACAGGGGAGGCTGGCTACACCTTC. It specifies CASSPGTGEAGYTF.

Worth noting for this clone: Possible read error: a much larger clone is one base away. V gene TRBV9 combines with J gene TRBJ2-5; TRBD1 is a possible D gene (6 bases). Looked up from germline, CDR1 is SGDLS and CDR2 is YYNGEE. There are 16 residues in the CDR3. The chain's CDR3 is CASSVAQVQGQDTQYF. The DNA of the CDR3 is TGTGCCAGCAGCGTAGCCCAAGTCCAGGGGCAAGATACCCAGTACTTC.

As regards this clone: The germline gene is not matched at one end of the junction; a read error may be the cause. The chain uses TRBV6-1 and TRBJ2-7; 7 bases fit TRBD1. Germline V gene data show CDR1 as MNHNS and CDR2 as SASEGT. The length of the CDR3 is 14 residues. CDR3 region: CASSAPGQLSEQYF. As DNA, the CDR3 is TGCGCCAGCAGTGCTCCGGGACAGCTTAGCGAGCAGTACTTC.

The sample holds many counts of this clone. The gene calls are TRBV5-1 and TRBJ1-6; no definite D call. In germline, CDR1 is SGHRS, CDR2 YFSETQ. This CDR3 is built from 16 residues. Trimming removed 0 bases at V and 0 bases at J, with 7 bases between. The CDR3 coding sequence is TGCGCCAGCAGCTTGGCCTTGAGCTCCTATAATTCACCCCTCCACTTT. Translated, it gives CASSLALSSYNSPLHF.

This rearrangement joins TRBV11-1 to TRBJ2-1; D perhaps matches TRBD2 (6 bases). The CDR3 is 15 amino acids. Trimming removed 5 bases from V and 7 bases from J, with 18 bases in between. Germline loops: CDR1 SGHAT, CDR2 FQDESV (reference sequence). DNA for the CDR3: TGTGCCAGCAGCAAGGAGGCCGGGACTTTTAATGAGCAGTTCTTC. Translating it yields CASSKEAGTFNEQFF.

This clone came up many times. The rearrangement links TRBV7-3 to TRBJ2-1; tentative D call: TRBD2 (5 bases). The germline V gene has CDR1 SGHTA and CDR2 FQGTGA. The CDR3 is 14 residues long. The V end was cut by 5 bases, the J end by 7 bases, with 15 bases between. The CDR3: CASSPQRGSNEQFF. The CDR3 DNA is TGTGCCAGCAGCCCTCAAAGAGGGAGTAATGAGCAGTTCTTC.

Many counts were recorded for this clone. Within the sample, other DNA sequences also encode this same CDR3. This chain uses TRBV20-1 with TRBJ1-1, with a weak D call TRBD1 (6 bases). Germline assignment: CDR1 DFQATT and CDR2 SNEGSKA (reference sequence). Trimming took off 3 bases at V and 9 bases at J, with 11 bases between the two ends. The CDR3 is 11 amino acids. CDR3 in DNA: TGCAGTGCTAGGATACAGGGTCAAGCTTTCTTT. Translated, it gives CSARIQGQAFF.

The rearrangement uses TRBV19 and TRBJ2-7; 9 bases agree with TRBD2. From germline, CDR1 is LNHDA and CDR2 SQIVND (reference sequence). After removal of 3 bases from V and 5 bases from J, the junction contained 11 bases not matched to a gene. The CDR3 length is 16 residues. The CDR3 sequence: CASSINGGAGGDEQYF. The CDR3 bases are TGTGCCAGTAGTATTAACGGTGGAGCGGGAGGAGACGAGCAGTACTTC.

This clone has at least ten counts. The chain carries TRBV13 and TRBJ1-2, with D maybe TRBD1 (6 bases). The V end was cut by 3 bases, the J end by 2 bases, with 13 bases between. Germline V gene sequence: CDR1 PRHDT, CDR2 FYEKMQ (reference sequence). This CDR3 has 15 residues. CDR3 coding DNA: TGTGCCAGCAGCTTCATGGGGGGCCGCAACTATGGCTACACCTTC. Its translation: CASSFMGGRNYGYTF.

The rearrangement links TRBV29-1 to TRBJ1-2; TRBD1 is a possible D gene (6 bases). Per germline, CDR1 SQVTM and CDR2 ANQGSEA. This CDR3 contains 14 residues. V lost 6 bases and J 2 bases, leaving 16 bases between the germline ends. This CDR3 is CSVGTWQGNYGYTF. DNA of the CDR3: TGCAGCGTGGGGACTTGGCAGGGGAACTATGGCTACACCTTC.

With respect to this clone: One end of the junction varies from germline; a read error may be responsible. The chain links TRBV9 to TRBJ2-7; D may be TRBD1 or TRBD2 (6 bases each). The CDR3 sequence is 14 residues long. The germline gives CDR1 SGDLS, CDR2 YYNGEE. CDR3 bases: TGTGCCAGCAGCGAGGGGGGTTCCTCCTACGATCAGTACTTC. Translation gives CASSEGGSSYDQYF.

This clone was counted ten times or more. The chain employs TRBV3-1 and TRBJ2-7; D uncertain. Trimming stripped 0 bases from V and 6 bases from J, with 3 bases between. Germline assignment: CDR1 LGHDT and CDR2 YNNKEL (reference sequence). The length of the CDR3 is 11 residues. The CDR3 is CASSQDTEQYF. CDR3 bases: TGTGCCAGCAGCCAAGATACCGAGCAGTACTTC.

Many counts were recorded for this clone. The V gene is TRBV29-1, the J gene TRBJ2-7; possible D gene TRBD1, 7 bases. The V gene lost 6 bases and the J gene lost 7 bases, with 13 bases spanning the gap. The germline V gene encodes CDR1 SQVTM and CDR2 ANQGSEA. CDR3 size: 11 residues. This CDR3 reads CSVSQGGEQYF. In DNA form, the CDR3 reads TGCAGCGTGAGTCAGGGGGGTGAGCAGTACTTC.

This clone appeared many times. The chain is built from TRBV18 and TRBJ2-7; D is perhaps TRBD2 (5 bases). This CDR3 spans 14 amino acids. CDR1 is KGHSH, CDR2 LQKENI, per germline. The ends were cut back, 3 bases at V and 0 bases at J, with 9 bases in the middle. Here the CDR3 DNA reads TGTGCCAGCTCACCGCCAGGAGGCTCCTACGAGCAGTACTTC. This gives the protein CASSPPGGSYEQYF. Variable domain in full (rest from reference TRBV18 and TRBJ2-7): NAGVMQNPRHLVRRRGQEARLRCSPMKGHSHVYWYRQLPEEGLKFMVYLQKENIIDESGMPKERFSAEFPKEGPSILRIQQVVRGDSAAYFCASSPPGGSYEQYFGPGTRLTVT.